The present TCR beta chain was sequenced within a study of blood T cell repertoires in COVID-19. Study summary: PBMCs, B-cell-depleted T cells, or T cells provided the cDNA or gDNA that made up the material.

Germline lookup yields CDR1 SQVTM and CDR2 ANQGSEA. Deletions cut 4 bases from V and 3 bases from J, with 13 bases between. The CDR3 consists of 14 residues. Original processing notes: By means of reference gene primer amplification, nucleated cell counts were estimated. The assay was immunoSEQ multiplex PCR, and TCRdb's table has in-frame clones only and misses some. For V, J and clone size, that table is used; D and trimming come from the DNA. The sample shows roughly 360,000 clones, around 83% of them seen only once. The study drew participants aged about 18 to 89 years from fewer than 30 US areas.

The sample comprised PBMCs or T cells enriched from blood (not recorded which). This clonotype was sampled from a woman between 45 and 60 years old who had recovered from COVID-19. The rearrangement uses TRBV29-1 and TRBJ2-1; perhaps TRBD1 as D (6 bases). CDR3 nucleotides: TGCAGCGTTGCAGGGGTCCAGGTCTACAATGAGCAGTTCTTC. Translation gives CSVAGVQVYNEQFF.